These 30 T cell receptor beta chains originate from one sample sequenced in a study of radiation and T cells in renal cell carcinoma. This table comes from immunoSEQ multiplex PCR, and its TCRdb copy is limited to in-frame clones, with some not included. Among 120,000 to 150,000 clones listed, less than 90% were seen once. As to time point: blood 4 weeks post-SBRT, at nephrectomy. Treatment defined: 15 Gy SBRT to primary tumor, nephrectomy 4 weeks later. The specimen comprised blood, sampled from a patient whose treatment included radiotherapy and nephrectomy. These receptors all come from a woman in her forties or fifties with renal cell carcinoma.

This chain links TRBV6-5 with TRBJ2-7; perhaps TRBD1 as D (6 bases). There are 14 residues in the CDR3. CDR1 is MNHEY, CDR2 SVGAGI, per germline. Trimming shortened V by 5 bases and J by 2 bases, and 13 bases separated the two germline ends. As DNA, the CDR3 is TGTGCCAGCAGTCGAACAGGGAACCCCTACGAGCAGTACTTC. This encodes CASSRTGNPYEQYF.

The genes are TRBV7-9 and TRBJ2-7; D might be TRBD1 (6 bases). Trimming cost V 5 bases and J 6 bases, with 17 bases left between them. The CDR3 totals 14 residues. The germline gives CDR1 SEHNR, CDR2 FQNEAQ (reference sequence). DNA for the CDR3: TGTGCCAGCAGCAATGACAGGTCTCTAATCGAGCAGTACTTC. This translates into CASSNDRSLIEQYF.

The chain links TRBV5-6 to TRBJ1-2; a weak D match, TRBD1 (6 bases). CDR1 SGHDT and CDR2 YYEEEE come from the germline V gene. The CDR3 is made up of 16 amino acids. The V and J ends lost 4 bases and 6 bases respectively, with 22 bases between them. The CDR3 sequence is CASSVRGAGTIDGYTF. CDR3 in DNA: TGTGCCAGCAGCGTACGGGGAGCCGGGACAATCGATGGCTACACCTTC. The variable domain in full, with the rest retrieved from reference TRBV5-6 and TRBJ1-2, is DAGVTQSPTHLIKTRGQQVTLRCSPKSGHDTVSWYQQALGQGPQFIFQYYEEEERQRGNFPDRFSGHQFPNYSSELNVNALLLGDSALYLCASSVRGAGTIDGYTFGSGTRLTVV.

The CDR3 DNA is TGTGCCAGCAGCCGGACGGGTGGTTTGCTCTCCTACGAGCAGTACTTC. This codes for CASSRTGGLLSYEQYF. This chain links TRBV5-6 with TRBJ2-7; no definite D call. The CDR3 is 16 residues long. Between the trimmed V and J ends, which lost 4 bases and 0 bases, there was a span of 17 bases. Germline CDR1 reads SGHDT; CDR2 reads YYEEEE.

The chain carries TRBV2 and TRBJ1-1; D is undetermined. Germline CDR1 and CDR2: SNHLY and FYNNEI. With 8 bases removed from V and 7 bases from J, the gap between germline ends came to 11 bases. This CDR3 has 11 residues. The CDR3: CASLRAFEAFF. Written as DNA, the CDR3 is TGTGCCAGCCTCCGTGCATTTGAAGCTTTCTTT.

The chain is built from TRBV18 and TRBJ2-7; the D gene is possibly TRBD2 (5 bases). V was cut by 5 bases and J by 3 bases, with 8 bases left in between. The CDR3 sequence is 12 residues long. Germline lookup yields CDR1 KGHSH and CDR2 LQKENI. CDR3 region: CASSTGDYEQYF. The CDR3 DNA reads TGTGCCAGCTCAACCGGGGACTACGAGCAGTACTTC.

The genes are TRBV29-1 and TRBJ2-7; 8 bases line up with TRBD1. The CDR3 runs 12 residues. With 7 bases clipped from V and 6 bases from J, the junction kept 8 bases outside the gene matches. The germline gives CDR1 SQVTM, CDR2 ANQGSEA. CDR3 in DNA: TGCAGCGCCGCCACGACAGGGGCCGAGCAGTACTTC. Translating it yields CSAATTGAEQYF.

A note on this clone: Other DNA sequences in the same sample also yield this CDR3. The J gene is TRBJ2-1, the V gene TRBV5-4; weak D call: TRBD2 (6 bases). The CDR3 runs 13 residues. V was shortened by 1 base and J by 6 bases, with 8 bases between the two germline ends. Germline CDR1 is SGHNT and CDR2 is YYREEE (reference sequence). CDR3 protein: CASSLTGGNEQFF. CDR3 coding DNA: TGTGCCAGCAGCTTGACCGGGGGCAATGAGCAGTTCTTC.

DNA of the CDR3: TGTGCCAGCAGGAGCGGGGGGGCCTCCTACGAGCAGTACTTC. It translates to CASRSGGASYEQYF. The chain links TRBV7-2 to TRBJ2-7, with 10 bases matching TRBD2. The CDR3 has 14 residues. Trimming removed 6 bases from V and 0 bases from J; junction bases left unmatched: 2. In germline, CDR1 is SGHTA, CDR2 FQGNSA.

This clone has just a few counts. The rearrangement joins TRBV28 to TRBJ1-1; D might be TRBD1 (5 bases). Trimming pared 2 bases from V and 10 bases from J, leaving 8 bases between. This CDR3 region has 11 residues. In germline, CDR1 is MDHEN, CDR2 SYDVKM. CDR3 DNA: TGTGCCAGCAGTTTAACCAGGGTAGCTTTCTTT. It codes for CASSLTRVAFF.

This sequence joins TRBV27 and TRBJ1-1; D gene uncertain. Germline V gene sequence: CDR1 MNHEY, CDR2 SMNVEV (reference sequence). V gave up 0 bases and J gave up 1 base, with 9 bases separating them. The CDR3 covers 15 residues. CDR3 amino acids: CASSLSARQNTEAFF. The CDR3, as DNA: TGTGCCAGCAGTTTATCGGCCAGGCAGAACACTGAAGCTTTCTTT.

The chain uses TRBV29-1 and TRBJ1-5; D uncertain. The CDR3 spans 13 residues. V lost 5 bases, J lost 0 bases, and 8 bases lay in between. Germline V lookup: CDR1 SQVTM, CDR2 ANQGSEA. The CDR3 nucleotides are TGCAGCGTTCGCCTAAATAGCAATCAGCCCCAGCATTTT. This gives the protein CSVRLNSNQPQHF. The variable domain in full, completed from reference TRBV29-1 and TRBJ1-5, reads SAVISQKPSRDICQRGTSLTIQCQVDSQVTMMFWYRQQPGQSLTLIATANQGSEATYESGFVIDKFPISRPNLTFSTLTVSNMSPEDSSIYLCSVRLNSNQPQHFGDGTRLSIL.

This chain uses TRBV7-2 with TRBJ1-5, with D uncertain. CDR3 size: 13 residues. Germline V gene data show CDR1 as SGHTA and CDR2 as FQGNSA. With 3 bases removed from V and 5 bases from J, the gap between germline ends came to 8 bases. The CDR3: CASSFMHDQPQHF. CDR3 nucleotides: TGTGCCAGCAGCTTTATGCACGATCAGCCCCAGCATTTT.

The chain has TRBV18 and TRBJ2-1; 8 bases map to TRBD2. The CDR3 runs 16 residues. Germline lookup yields CDR1 KGHSH and CDR2 LQKENI. The V gene end was trimmed by 0 bases and the J gene end by 9 bases; junction bases not matched to a gene: 10. CDR3 amino acids: CASSPPTGGGTGEQFF. CDR3 in DNA: TGTGCCAGCTCACCACCGACGGGGGGGGGAACAGGTGAGCAGTTCTTC.

The chain carries TRBV21-1 and TRBJ2-7. TRBV21-1 is described as a pseudogene. The CDR3 is 11 amino acids. The CDR3 sequence is CASSRTYEQYF. DNA of the CDR3: TGTGCCAGCAGCAGGACCTACGAGCAGTACTTC.

The chain uses TRBV2 and TRBJ2-7, with a weak D call TRBD1 (5 bases). Germline V gene sequence: CDR1 SNHLY, CDR2 FYNNEI. V lost 3 bases, J lost 0 bases, and 12 bases lay in between. There are 15 residues in the CDR3. The CDR3 spells CASSETTALSYEQYF. The CDR3 DNA follows: TGTGCCAGCAGTGAGACGACAGCCCTCTCCTACGAGCAGTACTTC.

This chain links TRBV7-2 with TRBJ2-7; TRBD2 is a possible D gene (5 bases). The germline V gene encodes CDR1 SGHTA and CDR2 FQGNSA. The CDR3 has 14 amino acids. V shed 5 bases and J shed 4 bases, with 15 bases lying between them. Here the CDR3 DNA reads TGTGCCAGCAGCCCCGTTGCGGGTGGGTACGAGCAGTACTTC. Protein product: CASSPVAGGYEQYF. The full variable domain, completed using reference TRBV7-2 and TRBJ2-7, is GAGVSQSPSNKVTEKGKDVELRCDPISGHTALYWYRQSLGQGLEFLIYFQGNSAPDKSGLPSDRFSAERTGGSVSTLTIQRTQQEDSAVYLCASSPVAGGYEQYFGPGTRLTVT.

The V and J genes are TRBV5-6 and TRBJ2-1, with D possibly TRBD1 on 6 matching bases. The V gene lost 4 bases and the J gene lost 8 bases, with 16 bases spanning the gap. The CDR3 is made up of 14 amino acids. CDR1 SGHDT and CDR2 YYEEEE come from the germline V gene. The CDR3 is CASSRDIQRDEQFF. CDR3 DNA: TGTGCCAGCAGCAGGGACATCCAACGGGATGAGCAGTTCTTC.

For the CDR3, the DNA is TGTGCCAGTAGCGGACTAGCGGGGGAACCTACAGATACGCAGTATTTT. Encoded protein: CASSGLAGEPTDTQYF. The rearrangement links TRBV19 to TRBJ2-3; TRBD2 matches at 13 bases. CDR3 length: 16 amino acids. Trimming cost V 6 bases and J 3 bases; bases outside gene matches: 6. The germline V gene encodes CDR1 LNHDA and CDR2 SQIVND (reference sequence).

The rearrangement joins TRBV21-1 to TRBJ1-5. TRBV21-1 is a pseudogene segment. The CDR3 covers 15 residues. The CDR3 bases are TGTGCCAGCAGCACCCCCGGGGGGAGGGATCAGCCCCAGCATTTT. This translates into CASSTPGGRDQPQHF.

The chain links TRBV4-3 to TRBJ2-7; 7 nucleotides agree with TRBD2. CDR1 LGHNA and CDR2 YSLEER come from the germline V gene. V lost 0 bases, J lost 2 bases, and 13 bases stayed unmatched. This CDR3 region has 18 residues. This CDR3 reads CASSQEVAPAGLTYEQYF. The DNA of the CDR3 is TGCGCCAGCAGCCAAGAAGTCGCCCCCGCGGGACTAACCTACGAGCAGTACTTC.

The CDR3 DNA follows: TGTGCCAGCAGCCTACAGGGATCCGCGAACACCGGGGAGCTGTTTTTT. It yields the protein CASSLQGSANTGELFF. V is TRBV7-7 and J is TRBJ2-2, with D perhaps TRBD1 (6 bases). Trimming left V 5 bases short and J 0 bases short, with 13 bases between. The length of the CDR3 is 16 residues. Looked up from germline, CDR1 is SSHAT and CDR2 is FNYEAQ (reference sequence).

The chain has TRBV7-2 and TRBJ1-1, with D possibly TRBD1 on 5 matching bases. The V gene lost 5 bases and the J gene lost 7 bases, with 20 bases spanning the gap. CDR1 and CDR2 (germline): SGHTA, FQGNSA. The CDR3 runs 15 residues. The CDR3 DNA reads TGTGCCAGCAGCAGGAGGGGAGCCGACGGCAGTGAAGCTTTCTTT. This sequence encodes CASSRRGADGSEAFF.

This chain uses TRBV6-5 with TRBJ2-7, with 7 positions matching TRBD1. The V segment lost 7 bases and the J segment 6 bases; nucleotides outside the gene matches: 9. Germline CDR1 is MNHEY and CDR2 is SVGAGI. The CDR3 loop spans 13 amino acids. CDR3 DNA sequence: TGTGCCAGCAACCGACCGACAGGGCGCGAGCAGTACTTC. Amino acids: CASNRPTGREQYF.

This chain connects TRBV19 to TRBJ2-6, with 9 bases fitting TRBD1. Germline values: CDR1 LNHDA, CDR2 SQIVND (reference sequence). The CDR3 has 16 amino acids. V trimming: 6 bases; J trimming: 4 bases; junction bases outside the gene matches: 7. The CDR3 region has the DNA TGTGCCAGTAGGGAACAGGGGGCGTCAGGGGCCAACGTCCTGACTTTC. Its translation: CASREQGASGANVLTF.

The V call is TRBV10-3, the J call TRBJ2-2; D is undetermined. The germline V gene has CDR1 ENHRY and CDR2 SYGVKD. The CDR3 covers 13 residues. Between the trimmed V and J ends, which lost 10 bases and 0 bases, there was a span of 9 bases. The CDR3 nucleotides are TGTGCCACGACCCTTTCGAACACCGGGGAGCTGTTTTTT. Protein: CATTLSNTGELFF.

The V call is TRBV4-1, the J call TRBJ2-1; D remains ambiguous. Germline V gives CDR1 MGHRA, CDR2 YSYEKL. The V end was cut by 1 base, the J end by 3 bases, with 16 bases between. The CDR3 has 17 residues. The CDR3 spells CASSQGRTPKSYNEQFF. The DNA of the CDR3 is TGCGCCAGCAGCCAAGGCCGGACGCCTAAGAGCTACAATGAGCAGTTCTTC.

This chain joins TRBV28 and TRBJ1-1, with D perhaps TRBD1 (6 bases). The CDR3 runs to 13 residues. V was cut by 6 bases and J by 2 bases, with 10 bases left in between. Germline assignment: CDR1 MDHEN and CDR2 SYDVKM. CDR3 sequence reads: CASSGGGNTEAFF. As DNA, the CDR3 is TGTGCCAGCAGCGGAGGGGGAAACACTGAAGCTTTCTTT.

This rearrangement joins TRBV6-6 to TRBJ1-2, with D tentatively TRBD1 (6 bases). Germline V CDR1 and CDR2: MNHNY, SVGAGI (reference sequence). CDR3 length: 15 residues. With 1 base removed from V and 4 bases from J, the gap between germline ends came to 13 bases. Written as DNA, the CDR3 is TGTGCCAGCAGTTACTTCCCCCTAGGGGGCTATGGCTACACCTTC. The encoded protein is CASSYFPLGGYGYTF.

The J gene is TRBJ2-3, the V gene TRBV5-1; tentatively, D is TRBD1 (5 bases). CDR1 is SGHRS and CDR2 is YFSETQ in the germline V gene. The CDR3 runs to 14 residues. V gave up 4 bases and J gave up 9 bases, with 18 bases separating them. CDR3 region: CASSHMVTDWTQYF. CDR3 sequence (DNA): TGCGCCAGCAGCCATATGGTGACAGACTGGACGCAGTATTTT.